This TCR beta chain came from a study of human T cells and chemical hapten exposure. This clonotype was found a few times. With 6 bases removed from V and 2 bases from J, the gap between germline ends came to 5 bases. The CDR3 is 13 amino acids. Germline lookup yields CDR1 SNHLY and CDR2 FYNNEI. A single record per CDR3 protein comes from TCRdb applying MiXCR to the RACE reads. The sample lists 150,000 to 200,000 distinct CDR3 sequences; approximately 31% were seen once. Stated time point: pre-sensitization, week 0. Treatment specified: therapeutic diphenylcyclopropenone sensitization with weekly scalp DPC.

This chain uses TRBV2 with TRBJ2-6; D remains unclear. The sequence came from a woman in her 30s with alopecia areata. Some clones in this sample may be carry-over from other donors' samples. The specimen comprised whole blood, sampled in connection with sensitization to the hapten diphenylcyclopropenone (DPC). CDR3 bases: TGTGCCAGCAGCGTAGCTGGGGCCAACGTCCTGACTTTC. This codes for CASSVAGANVLTF.